This T cell receptor (beta chain) was obtained from a study of Graves' ophthalmopathy and Graves' hyperthyroidism. Amplified material comprised TCR beta CDR3 regions derived from RNA transcripts. Second-round multiplex PCR came after first-round RT-PCR with HTBI primers. TCRdb used MiXCR to reprocess the multiplex PCR reads, holding one entry per CDR3 protein. The data hold around 600,000 distinct CDR3 sequences, with approximately 39% observed a single time. The CDR3 extends over 15 amino acids. Germline V gene sequence: CDR1 SGHRS, CDR2 YFSETQ. The sequenced sample was peripheral blood. This receptor was identified in an adult man with Graves' ophthalmopathy. The genes are TRBV5-1 and TRBJ2-7; no definite D call. The DNA end favors TRBJ2-1, so the J call may be wrong. CDR3 in amino acids: CASSLGPDRTNEQFF. DNA of the CDR3: TGCGCCAGCAGCTTGGGACCCGATCGTACCAATGAGCAGTTCTTC.